The T cell receptor (beta chain) described here comes from a study of response to subunit inactivated influenza vaccine. The trim removed 6 bases at V and 4 bases at J, leaving 2 bases unmatched. Germline values: CDR1 ENHRY, CDR2 SYGVKD. The CDR3 sequence is 13 residues long. One entry per CDR3 protein, called by TCRdb with MiXCR from the RT-PCR reads. The sample records 500,000 to 650,000 distinct CDR3 sequences, 7.6% being singletons. The source was PBMCs from blood, collected roughly 24 months after vaccination. The clonotype comes from a man aged 45-69 years who received an inactivated influenza vaccine. The chain uses TRBV10-3 and TRBJ2-7, with TRBD2 identical over 11 bases. CDR3 protein: CAIRLAGEYEQYF. CDR3 sequence (DNA): TGTGCCATCAGACTAGCGGGGGAGTACGAGCAGTACTTC.